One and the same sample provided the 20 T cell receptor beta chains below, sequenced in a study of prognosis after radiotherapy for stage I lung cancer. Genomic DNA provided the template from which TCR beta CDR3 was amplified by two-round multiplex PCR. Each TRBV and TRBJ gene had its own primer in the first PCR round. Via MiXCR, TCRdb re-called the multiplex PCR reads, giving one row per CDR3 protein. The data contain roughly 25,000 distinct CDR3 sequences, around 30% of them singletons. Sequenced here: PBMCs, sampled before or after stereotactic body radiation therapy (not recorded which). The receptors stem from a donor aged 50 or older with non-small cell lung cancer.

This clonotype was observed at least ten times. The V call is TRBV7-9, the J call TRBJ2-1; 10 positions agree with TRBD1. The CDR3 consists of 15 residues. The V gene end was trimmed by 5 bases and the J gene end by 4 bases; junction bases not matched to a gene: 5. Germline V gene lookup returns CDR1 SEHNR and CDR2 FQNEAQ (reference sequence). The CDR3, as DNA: TGTGCCAGCAGCCTCCGGACAGGGGGATACAATGAGCAGTTCTTC. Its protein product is CASSLRTGGYNEQFF. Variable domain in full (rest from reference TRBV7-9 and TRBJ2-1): DTGVSQNPRHKITKRGQNVTFRCDPISEHNRLYWYRQTLGQGPEFLTYFQNEAQLEKSRLLSDRFSAERPKGSFSTLEIQRTEQGDSAMYLCASSLRTGGYNEQFFGPGTRLTVL.

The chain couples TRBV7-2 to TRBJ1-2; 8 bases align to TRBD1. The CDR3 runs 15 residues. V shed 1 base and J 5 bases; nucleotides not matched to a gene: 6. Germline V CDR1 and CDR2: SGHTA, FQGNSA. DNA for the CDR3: TGTGCCAGCAGCTTAGGGACAGGGTCTCGGTATGGCTACACCTTC. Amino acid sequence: CASSLGTGSRYGYTF.

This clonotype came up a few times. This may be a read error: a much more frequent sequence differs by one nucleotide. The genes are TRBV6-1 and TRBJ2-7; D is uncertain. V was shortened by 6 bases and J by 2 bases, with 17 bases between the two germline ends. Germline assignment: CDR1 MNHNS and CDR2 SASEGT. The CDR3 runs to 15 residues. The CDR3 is CASREQTVLAYEQYF. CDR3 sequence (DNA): TGTGCCAGCAGAGAACAAACAGTCCTCGCCTACGAGCAGTACTTC.

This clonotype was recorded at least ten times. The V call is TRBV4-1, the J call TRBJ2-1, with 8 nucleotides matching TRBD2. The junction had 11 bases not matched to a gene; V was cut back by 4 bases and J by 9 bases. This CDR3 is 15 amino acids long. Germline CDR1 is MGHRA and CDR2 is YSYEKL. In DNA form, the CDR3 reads TGCGCCAGCAGCCCTATAAGCGGGAGCGAGATTGAGCAGTTCTTC. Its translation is CASSPISGSEIEQFF.

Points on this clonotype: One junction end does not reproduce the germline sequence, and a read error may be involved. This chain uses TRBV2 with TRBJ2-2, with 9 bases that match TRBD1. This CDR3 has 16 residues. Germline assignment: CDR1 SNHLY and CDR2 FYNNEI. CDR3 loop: CASIERGQGNTGELFF. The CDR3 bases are TGTGCCAGCATTGAACGGGGACAGGGGAACACCGGGGAGCTGTTTTTT.

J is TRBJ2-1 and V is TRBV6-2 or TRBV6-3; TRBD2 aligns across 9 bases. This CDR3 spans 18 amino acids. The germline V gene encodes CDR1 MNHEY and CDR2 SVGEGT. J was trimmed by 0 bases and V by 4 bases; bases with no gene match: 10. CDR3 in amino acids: CASSLLGLAPLSYNEQFF. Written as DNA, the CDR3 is TGTGCCAGCAGTTTGCTAGGACTAGCGCCCCTCTCCTACAATGAGCAGTTCTTC.

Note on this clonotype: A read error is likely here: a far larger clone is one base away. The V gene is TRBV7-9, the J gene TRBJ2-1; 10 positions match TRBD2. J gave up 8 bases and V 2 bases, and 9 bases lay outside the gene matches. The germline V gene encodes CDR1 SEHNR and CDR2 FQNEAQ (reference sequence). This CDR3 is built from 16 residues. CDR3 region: CASSLTLAGLADEQFF. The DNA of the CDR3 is TGTGCCAGCAGCTTAACACTAGCGGGGCTCGCGGATGAGCAGTTCTTC.

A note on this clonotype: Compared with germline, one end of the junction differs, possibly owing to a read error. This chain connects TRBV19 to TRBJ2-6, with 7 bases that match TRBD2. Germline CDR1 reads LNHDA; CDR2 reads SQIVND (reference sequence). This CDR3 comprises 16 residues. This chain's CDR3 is CSSSISGGTGANVLTF. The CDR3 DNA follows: TGTTCCAGTAGTATATCGGGGGGAACTGGGGCCAACGTCCTGACTTTC.

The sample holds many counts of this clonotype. DNA for the CDR3: TGTGCCTGGTCAGGGGGACAGGGATTTGATTCACCCCTCCACTTT. This encodes CAWSGGQGFDSPLHF. V gene TRBV30 combines with J gene TRBJ1-6, with 9 bases that match TRBD1. Trimming took 5 bases from V and 8 from J; bases not matched to a gene: 10. Germline CDR1 reads GTSNPN; CDR2 reads SVGIG (reference sequence). The CDR3 contains 15 residues.

The CDR3 DNA follows: TGCAGTGCTAGAGATCCGGGACAGCTTTTCTATGGCTACACCTTC. It translates to CSARDPGQLFYGYTF. V is TRBV20-1 and J is TRBJ1-2; 7 positions match TRBD1. V gave up 0 bases and J gave up 4 bases; unmatched junction bases: 8. This CDR3 has 15 residues. Per germline, CDR1 DFQATT and CDR2 SNEGSKA (reference sequence).

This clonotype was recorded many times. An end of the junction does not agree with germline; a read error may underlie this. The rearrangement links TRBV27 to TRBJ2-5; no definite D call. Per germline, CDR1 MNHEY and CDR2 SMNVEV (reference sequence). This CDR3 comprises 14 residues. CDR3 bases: TGTGCCAGCAGTTCCCGTGGGTATGAGGAGAACCAGTACTTC. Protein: CASSSRGYEENQYF.

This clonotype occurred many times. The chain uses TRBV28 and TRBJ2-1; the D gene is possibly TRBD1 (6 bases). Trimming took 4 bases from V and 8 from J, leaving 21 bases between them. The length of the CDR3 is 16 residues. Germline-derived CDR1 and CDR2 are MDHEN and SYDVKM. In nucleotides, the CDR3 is TGTGCCAGCAGTTCCCATCGACGGGACATTGGGTATGAGCAGTTCTTC. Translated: CASSSHRRDIGYEQFF.

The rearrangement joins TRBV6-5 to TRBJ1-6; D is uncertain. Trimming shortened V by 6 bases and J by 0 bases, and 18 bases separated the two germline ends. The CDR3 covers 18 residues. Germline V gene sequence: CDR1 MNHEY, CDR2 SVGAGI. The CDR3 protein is CASSSPLEGSSYNSPLHF. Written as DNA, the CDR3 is TGTGCCAGCAGCTCCCCTCTCGAAGGGAGCTCCTATAATTCACCCCTCCACTTT.

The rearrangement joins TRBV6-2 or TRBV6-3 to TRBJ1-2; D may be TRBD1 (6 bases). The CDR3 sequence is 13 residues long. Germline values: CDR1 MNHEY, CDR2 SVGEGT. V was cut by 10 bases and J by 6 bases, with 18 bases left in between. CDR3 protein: CATNRVGADGYTF. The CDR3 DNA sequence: TGTGCCACTAACCGTGTGGGGGCGGATGGCTACACCTTC.

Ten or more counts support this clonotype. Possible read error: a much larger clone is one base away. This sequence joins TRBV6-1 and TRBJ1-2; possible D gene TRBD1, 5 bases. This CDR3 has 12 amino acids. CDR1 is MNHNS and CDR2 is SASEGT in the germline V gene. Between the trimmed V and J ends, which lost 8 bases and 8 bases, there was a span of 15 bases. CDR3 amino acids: CASGPTGEGYTF. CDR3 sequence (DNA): TGTGCCAGCGGACCTACAGGTGAGGGCTACACCTTC.

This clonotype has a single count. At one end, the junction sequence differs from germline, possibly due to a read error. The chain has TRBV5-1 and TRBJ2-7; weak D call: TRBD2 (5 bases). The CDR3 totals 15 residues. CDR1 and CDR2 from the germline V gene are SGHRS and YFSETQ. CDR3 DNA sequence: TGCGCCAGCAGAAGGTCAACGGGATCCGCTGCCGAGCAGAACTTC. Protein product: CASRRSTGSAAEQNF.

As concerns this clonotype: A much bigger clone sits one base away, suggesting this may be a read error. CDR3 loop: CASKRRDGPNHPQHF. Here the CDR3 DNA reads TGTGCCAGCAAAAGGAGGGACGGACCCAATCATCCCCAGCATTTT. The chain recombines TRBV2 with TRBJ1-5, with D possibly matching TRBD1 (5 bases). Germline V gives CDR1 SNHLY, CDR2 FYNNEI. CDR3 length: 15 residues.

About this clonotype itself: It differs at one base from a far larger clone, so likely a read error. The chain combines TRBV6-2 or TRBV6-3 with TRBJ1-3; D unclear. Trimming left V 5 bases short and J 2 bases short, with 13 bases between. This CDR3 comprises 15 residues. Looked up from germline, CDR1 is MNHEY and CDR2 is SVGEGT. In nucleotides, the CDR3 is TGTGCCAGCAGTGAAGAGCTAGGAACTGGAAACACCATATATTTT. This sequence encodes CASSEELGTGNTIYF.

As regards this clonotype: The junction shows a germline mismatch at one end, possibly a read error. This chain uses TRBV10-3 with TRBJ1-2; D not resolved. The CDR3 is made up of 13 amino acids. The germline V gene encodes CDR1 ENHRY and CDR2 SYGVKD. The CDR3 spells CAISETEDYVYTF. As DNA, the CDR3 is TGTGCCATCAGTGAGACAGAGGACTATGTCTACACCTTC.

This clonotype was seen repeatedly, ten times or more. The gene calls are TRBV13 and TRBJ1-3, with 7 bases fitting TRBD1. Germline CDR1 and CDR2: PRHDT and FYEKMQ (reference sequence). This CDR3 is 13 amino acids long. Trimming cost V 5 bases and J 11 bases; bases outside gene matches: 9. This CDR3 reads CASSLDRQGAIYF. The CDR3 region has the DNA TGTGCCAGCAGCCTCGACAGACAGGGCGCCATATATTTT.